The source of this T cell receptor (beta chain) is a study of CD8 T cells in ankylosing spondylitis. MiXCR, run by TCRdb on the 5' RACE reads, gives a single entry per CDR3 protein. The sample carries 700,000 to 850,000 distinct CDR3 sequences, about 10% recorded once. This clonotype has more than one count but fewer than ten. As yet, its antigen is unknown. Study-level results: Disease-linked clones were reportedly significantly enriched in matched ankylosing spondylitis synovial fluid. The authors found the disease-linked clones to be CD8+ and relatively rare in peripheral blood. One TCR beta motif, made up of roughly 8 highly homologous variants, appeared characteristic of ankylosing spondylitis blood.

The V gene end was trimmed by 6 bases and the J gene end by 8 bases; junction bases not matched to a gene: 9. The CDR3 consists of 13 residues. The V gene's germline CDR1 is WSHSY and CDR2 SAAADI. The chain couples TRBV10-2 to TRBJ2-7; 8 bases line up with TRBD2. This clonotype originated in a male donor with ankylosing spondylitis. The specimen sequenced was blood, either unsorted or a sorted T cell fraction (not recorded which). The CDR3 protein is CASSKGLVGQQYF. In DNA form, the CDR3 reads TGCGCCAGCAGCAAGGGACTAGTTGGGCAGCAGTACTTC.